These T cell receptor beta chains were read from a single sample in a study of cytomegalovirus exposure and HLA in healthy donors. This table comes from immunoSEQ multiplex PCR, and its TCRdb copy is limited to in-frame clones, with some not included. This table has 250,000 to 350,000 clones, more than 55% appearing once. The sequencing input was PBMCs. These receptor sequences come from a female donor in good health and CMV-seronegative. Each CDR3 is given with its conserved first and last residue. D genes are given only for firm matches. Size is omitted from some rows. Given values are once, few, many or a class for expanded clones.

>NA|TRBJ2-2|TRBV7-2|NA|14
CASSSASGAGELFF
TGTGCCAGCAGCTCCGCCTCGGGGGCCGGGGAGCTGTTTTTT
>NA|TRBJ2-3|TRBV5-1|TRBD2|16
CASSLTSGIFTDTQYF
TGCGCCAGCAGCCTGACTAGCGGGATCTTCACAGATACGCAGTATTTT
>NA|TRBJ2-1|TRBV4-1|TRBD2|14
CASSRLAEGNEQFF
TGCGCCAGCAGTCGACTAGCGGAAGGCAATGAGCAGTTCTTC
>NA|TRBJ2-5|TRBV5-1|NA|15
CASSLANLYQETQYF
TGCGCCAGCAGCTTGGCCAACTTGTACCAAGAGACCCAGTACTTC
>NA|TRBJ2-1|TRBV6-4|TRBD2|16
CASSPQTSGLYNEQFF
TGTGCCAGCAGTCCCCAGACTAGCGGGTTATACAATGAGCAGTTCTTC
>few|TRBJ1-2|TRBV30|NA|15
CAWRGAGEYGYGYTF
TGTGCCTGGAGGGGTGCGGGGGAATATGGCTATGGCTACACCTTC
>NA|TRBJ1-2|TRBV5-1|TRBD1|15
CASSLAADRGDGYTF
TGCGCCAGCAGCTTGGCCGCCGACAGGGGAGACGGCTACACCTTC
>NA|TRBJ1-6|TRBV9|TRBD1|16
CASSVGDRARNSPLHF
TGTGCCAGCAGCGTAGGGGACAGGGCGAGGAATTCACCCCTCCACTTT
>NA|TRBJ2-3|TRBV6-1|TRBD2|14
CASSWREFTDTQYF
TGTGCCAGCAGTTGGCGGGAGTTCACAGATACGCAGTATTTT
>NA|TRBJ2-3|TRBV10-3|TRBD2|15
CAISVAGRSPDTQYF
TGTGCCATCAGTGTAGCGGGAAGGAGTCCAGATACGCAGTATTTT
>NA|TRBJ1-5|TRBV6-6|NA|13
CASSQQGNQPQHF
TGTGCCAGCAGTCAACAGGGAAACCAGCCCCAGCATTTT
>NA|TRBJ2-7|TRBV7-2|TRBD1|15
CASSLRTGWFYEQYF
TGTGCCAGCAGCTTAAGGACAGGGTGGTTTTACGAGCAGTACTTC
>NA|TRBJ1-2|TRBV5-1|NA|13
CASSSTDNYGYTF
TGCGCCAGCAGTTCAACAGATAACTATGGCTACACCTTC
>NA|TRBJ2-1|TRBV7-6|TRBD2|16
CASSLALAASYNEQFF
TGTGCCAGCAGCTTAGCCCTAGCGGCCTCATACAATGAGCAGTTCTTC
>NA|TRBJ2-7|TRBV7-8|TRBD2|16
CASSSSGGSPNYEQYF
TGTGCCAGCAGCTCTAGCGGGGGTTCCCCCAACTACGAGCAGTACTTC
>NA|TRBJ1-4|TRBV7-9|NA|15
CASSLLQGPNEKLFF
TGTGCCAGCAGCTTGTTACAGGGTCCTAATGAAAAACTGTTTTTT
>NA|TRBJ1-6|TRBV9|NA|18
CASSVNSYLSSYNSPLHF
TGTGCCAGCAGCGTTAACAGCTACCTGAGCTCCTATAATTCACCCCTCCACTTT
>NA|TRBJ2-3|TRBV7-2|NA|15
CASSFQWRDTDTQYF
TGTGCCAGCAGCTTCCAGTGGAGAGACACAGATACGCAGTATTTT
>NA|TRBJ2-3|TRBV2|NA|16
CASRVQQGLGTDTQYF
TGTGCCAGCAGAGTCCAACAGGGATTAGGAACAGATACGCAGTATTTT
>few|TRBJ1-2|TRBV5-8|TRBD1|14
CASTKDRGDYGYTF
TGTGCCAGCACCAAGGACAGGGGGGACTATGGCTACACCTTC
>NA|TRBJ2-2|TRBV7-3|NA|15
CASSPPGRGTGELFF
TGTGCCAGCAGCCCGCCGGGTAGGGGAACCGGGGAGCTGTTTTTT
>NA|TRBJ2-1|TRBV11-3|TRBD1|12
CASSPQGDEQFF
TGTGCCAGCAGCCCCCAGGGGGATGAGCAGTTCTTC
>NA|TRBJ2-7|TRBV25-1|TRBD1|17
CASSEYEFGTGAYEQYF
TGTGCCAGCAGTGAATATGAGTTTGGGACAGGGGCTTACGAGCAGTACTTC
>few|TRBJ1-1|TRBV7-9|TRBD1|17
CASSFPLRQGTGTEAFF
TGTGCCAGCAGCTTTCCTCTACGACAGGGAACGGGGACTGAAGCTTTCTTT
>NA|TRBJ1-2|TRBV29-1|NA|12
CSVEVGGKGYTF
TGCAGCGTTGAGGTCGGGGGGAAGGGCTACACCTTC
>NA|TRBJ1-6|TRBV7-9|TRBD1|14
CASSTTGVTQPLHF
TGTGCCAGCAGTACGACAGGGGTGACACAACCCCTCCACTTT
>NA|TRBJ2-3|TRBV29-1|NA|13
CSVEQGRADTQYF
TGCAGCGTTGAACAGGGAAGGGCAGATACGCAGTATTTT
>few|TRBJ2-4|TRBV7-2|NA|12
CASRTGTHIQYF
TGTGCCAGCAGGACCGGGACTCACATTCAGTACTTC
>NA|TRBJ1-5|TRBV4-2|TRBD1|16
CASSQGYQGANQPQHF
TGTGCCAGCAGCCAAGGTTATCAGGGGGCGAATCAGCCCCAGCATTTT
>NA|TRBJ2-7|TRBV27|TRBD2|14
CASSLGAGWYEQYF
TGTGCCAGCAGTCTGGGAGCGGGGTGGTACGAGCAGTACTTC
>NA|TRBJ1-2|TRBV18|NA|15
CASSPQGNFNYGYTF
TGTGCCAGCTCACCTCAGGGGAACTTTAACTATGGCTACACCTTC
>NA|TRBJ2-3|TRBV20-1|NA|11
CSARRADTQYF
TGCAGTGCCCGGAGGGCAGATACGCAGTATTTT
>NA|TRBJ1-5|TRBV4-1|NA|14
CASSLDTGTQPQHF
TGCGCCAGCAGCCTAGATACGGGTACACAGCCCCAGCATTTT
>once|TRBJ1-4|TRBV18|NA|15
CASSLATGENEKLFF
TGTGCCAGCTCACTCGCGACGGGGGAAAATGAAAAACTGTTTTTT